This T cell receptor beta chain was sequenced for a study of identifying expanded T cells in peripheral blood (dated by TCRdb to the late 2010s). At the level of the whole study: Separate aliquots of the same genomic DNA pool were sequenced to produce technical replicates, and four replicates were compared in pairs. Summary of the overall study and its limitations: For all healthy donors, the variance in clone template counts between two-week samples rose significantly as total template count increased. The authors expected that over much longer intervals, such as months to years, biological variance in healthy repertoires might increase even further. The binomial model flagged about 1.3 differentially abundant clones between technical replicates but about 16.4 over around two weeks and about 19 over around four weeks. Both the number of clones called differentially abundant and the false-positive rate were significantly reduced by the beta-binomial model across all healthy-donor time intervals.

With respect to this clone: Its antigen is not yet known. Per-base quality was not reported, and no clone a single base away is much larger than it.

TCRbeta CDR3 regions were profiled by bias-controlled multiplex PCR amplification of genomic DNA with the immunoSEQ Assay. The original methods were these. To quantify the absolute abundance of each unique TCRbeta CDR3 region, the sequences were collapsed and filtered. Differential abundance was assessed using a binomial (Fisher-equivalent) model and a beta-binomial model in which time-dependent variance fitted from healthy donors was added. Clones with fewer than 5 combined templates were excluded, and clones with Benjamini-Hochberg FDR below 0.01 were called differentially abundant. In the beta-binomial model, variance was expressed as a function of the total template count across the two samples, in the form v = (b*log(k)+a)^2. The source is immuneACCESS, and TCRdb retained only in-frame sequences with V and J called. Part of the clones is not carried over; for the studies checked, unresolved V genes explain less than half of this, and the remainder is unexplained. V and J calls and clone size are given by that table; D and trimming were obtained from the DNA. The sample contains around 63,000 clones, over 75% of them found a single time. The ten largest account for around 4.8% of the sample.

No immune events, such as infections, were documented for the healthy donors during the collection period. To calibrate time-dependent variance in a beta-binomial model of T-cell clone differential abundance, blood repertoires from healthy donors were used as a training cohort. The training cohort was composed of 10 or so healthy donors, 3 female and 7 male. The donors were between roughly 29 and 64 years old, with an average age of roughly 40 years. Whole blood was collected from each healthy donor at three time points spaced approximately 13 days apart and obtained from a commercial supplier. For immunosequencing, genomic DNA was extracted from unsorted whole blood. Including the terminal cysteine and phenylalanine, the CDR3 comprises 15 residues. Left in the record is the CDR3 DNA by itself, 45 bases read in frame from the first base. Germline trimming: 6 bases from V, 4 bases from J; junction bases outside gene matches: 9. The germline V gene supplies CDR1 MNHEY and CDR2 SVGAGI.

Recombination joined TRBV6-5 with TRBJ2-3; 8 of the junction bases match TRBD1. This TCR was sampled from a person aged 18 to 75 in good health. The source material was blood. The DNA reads TGTGCCAGCAGACCGACAGGGGTAGGCGCAGATACGCAGTATTTT. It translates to CASRPTGVGADTQYF.